Shown below are 20 T cell receptor beta chains from a single sample sequenced in a study of T cells in Graves' hyperthyroidism and ophthalmopathy. Amplified TCR beta CDR3 regions derived from RNA transcripts. Initially, a first-round RT-PCR of the TCR CDR3 employed the HTBI primer set. MiXCR, run by TCRdb on the multiplex PCR reads, gives a single entry per CDR3 protein. The sample includes approximately 610,000 distinct CDR3 sequences, roughly 17% of them seen just once. The sequenced material came from blood. All receptors derive from a young woman with Graves' hyperthyroidism.

This clonotype was seen ten or more times. The CDR3 sequence: CASSYTDYSSYEQYF. CDR3 nucleotides: TGTGCCAGCAGCTATACGGACTACTCTTCCTACGAGCAGTACTTC. The V gene is TRBV11-2, the J gene TRBJ2-7, with TRBD2 as a possible D gene (6 bases). The germline gives CDR1 SGHAT, CDR2 FQNNGV. V was shortened by 4 bases and J by 1 base, with 14 bases between the two germline ends. This CDR3 has 15 amino acids.

This clonotype turned up a few times. The chain has TRBV6-1 and TRBJ1-4; 7 nucleotides line up with TRBD1. Germline V gives CDR1 MNHNS, CDR2 SASEGT. The CDR3 sequence is 15 residues long. V was pared by 4 bases and J by 0 bases, with 2 bases of the junction left unmatched. The CDR3 DNA sequence: TGTGCCAGCAGTGTAGACAGGGCAACTAATGAAAAACTGTTTTTT. It translates to CASSVDRATNEKLFF.

J is TRBJ2-7 and V is TRBV7-2, with 9 bases lining up with TRBD1. This CDR3 spans 14 amino acids. The germline V gene encodes CDR1 SGHTA and CDR2 FQGNSA. Trimming removed 1 base from V and 9 bases from J; junction bases left unmatched: 7. The CDR3 protein is CASSLGGTGLGQYF. The CDR3 DNA is TGTGCCAGCAGCTTAGGGGGGACAGGGCTCGGGCAGTACTTC.

The chain has TRBV3-1 and TRBJ2-5; the match to TRBD2 covers 14 bases. Germline lookup yields CDR1 LGHDT and CDR2 YNNKEL (reference sequence). This CDR3 contains 17 residues. V was clipped by 2 bases and J by 7 bases; unmatched bases: 9. The CDR3 reads CASSQSQGLAGAVTQYF. CDR3 nucleotides: TGTGCCAGCAGCCAATCCCAGGGACTAGCGGGAGCGGTGACCCAGTACTTC.

The rearrangement links TRBV20-1 to TRBJ2-3; possible D gene TRBD2, 5 bases. Looked up from germline, CDR1 is DFQATT and CDR2 is SNEGSKA (reference sequence). There are 13 residues in the CDR3. The V end was cut by 4 bases, the J end by 5 bases, with 13 bases between. The CDR3 loop is CSANHPAGDTQYF. CDR3 bases: TGCAGTGCTAACCACCCGGCGGGAGATACGCAGTATTTT.

The rearrangement uses TRBV9 and TRBJ1-1; no clear D. Germline V CDR1 and CDR2: SGDLS, YYNGEE. The length of the CDR3 is 14 residues. With 3 bases removed from V and 1 base from J, the gap between germline ends came to 10 bases. The CDR3 sequence: CASSAMTRNTEAFF. CDR3 nucleotides: TGTGCCAGCAGCGCGATGACGAGGAACACTGAAGCTTTCTTT.

This sequence joins TRBV19 and TRBJ2-3; 9 nucleotides agree with TRBD2. The CDR3 contains 15 residues. J lost 4 bases, V lost 6 bases, and 8 bases had no gene match. CDR1 and CDR2 from the germline V gene are LNHDA and SQIVND (reference sequence). CDR3 residues: CASSLREGLSDTQYF. The CDR3 region has the DNA TGTGCCAGTAGCCTGCGGGAGGGCCTATCAGATACGCAGTATTTT.

This clonotype was observed at least ten times. Here the CDR3 reads CASRLDRGNYGYTF. The DNA of the CDR3 is TGTGCCAGCAGATTGGACAGGGGAAACTATGGCTACACCTTC. The V gene is TRBV2, the J gene TRBJ1-2; TRBD1 matches 9 bases. CDR1 and CDR2 from the germline V gene are SNHLY and FYNNEI. This CDR3 is 14 amino acids long. The J segment lost 2 bases and the V segment lost 6 bases, leaving 4 bases of the junction unmatched.

CDR3 loop: CASSQVDTDNQPQHF. The CDR3 nucleotides are TGTGCCAGCAGCCAAGTGGATACCGACAATCAGCCCCAGCATTTT. The chain couples TRBV4-2 to TRBJ1-5, with D hard to call. The CDR3 runs 15 residues. Per germline, CDR1 LGHNA and CDR2 YNFKEQ. Trimming pared 1 base from V and 3 bases from J, leaving 10 bases between.

With respect to this clonotype: This may come from a read error, since a much larger clone is one base off. The chain has TRBV28 and TRBJ2-1; 14 bases map to TRBD2. In germline, CDR1 is MDHEN, CDR2 SYDVKM. There are 15 residues in the CDR3. V trimming: 8 bases; J trimming: 10 bases; junction bases outside the gene matches: 10. As DNA, the CDR3 is TGTGCCAGCGGCCCTCCGGGACTAGCGGGAGTCGAGCAGTTCTTC. It translates to CASGPPGLAGVEQFF.

The table lists this clonotype with a few counts. The rearrangement links TRBV19 to TRBJ1-1, with D maybe TRBD1 (5 bases). V lost 9 bases, J lost 0 bases, and 17 bases lay in between. CDR3 length: 15 residues. CDR1 LNHDA and CDR2 SQIVND come from the germline V gene (reference sequence). This chain's CDR3 is CASRLWGNLNTEAFF. The CDR3 bases are TGTGCCAGCCGACTCTGGGGGAATTTGAACACTGAAGCTTTCTTT.

This clonotype came up a few times. The genes are TRBV14 and TRBJ2-2; either TRBD1 or TRBD2 may fit D (5 bases each). V was pared by 2 bases and J by 5 bases, with 15 bases between. This CDR3 has 16 residues. From germline, CDR1 is SGHDN and CDR2 FVKESK. The CDR3 is CASSQWPGTWTGELFF. The CDR3 DNA is TGTGCCAGCAGCCAATGGCCAGGGACGTGGACCGGGGAGCTGTTTTTT.

This clonotype has ten or more counts. The V call is TRBV18, the J call TRBJ2-7; 8 positions agree with TRBD1. V shed 2 bases, J shed 3 bases, and the junction held 6 bases outside the gene matches. Germline V gives CDR1 KGHSH, CDR2 LQKENI. The CDR3 is made up of 15 amino acids. The CDR3 bases are TGTGCCAGCTCACCAACAGGGGGGACGGTCTACGAGCAGTACTTC. Protein product: CASSPTGGTVYEQYF.

This clonotype was counted ten times or more. V and J are TRBV20-1 and TRBJ2-3, with a tentative D call TRBD1 (5 bases). With 6 bases removed from V and 10 bases from J, the gap between germline ends came to 17 bases. CDR1 and CDR2 from the germline V gene are DFQATT and SNEGSKA (reference sequence). The CDR3 runs 12 residues. The DNA for the CDR3 is TGCAGTGCAGCCCGGTTTGGGGCGTCGCAGTATTTT. As protein: CSAARFGASQYF.

The chain carries TRBV5-1 and TRBJ2-6; 10 bases match TRBD1. This CDR3 is 17 amino acids long. Germline V gene sequence: CDR1 SGHRS, CDR2 YFSETQ. V dropped 3 bases and J dropped 1; count of bases not matched to a gene: 4. CDR3: CASSYWTGGSGANVLTF. In DNA, the CDR3 is TGCGCCAGCAGCTATTGGACAGGGGGGTCTGGGGCCAACGTCCTGACTTTC.

The chain employs TRBV13 and TRBJ1-2; a possible D gene is TRBD1 (6 bases). Looked up from germline, CDR1 is PRHDT and CDR2 is FYEKMQ (reference sequence). Trimming took off 5 bases at V and 4 bases at J, with 20 bases between the two ends. The CDR3 has 16 residues. CDR3 protein: CASSRLGQSTFYGYTF. The CDR3 DNA reads as TGTGCCAGCAGCCGTCTAGGACAGAGTACTTTCTATGGCTACACCTTC.

This clonotype was detected ten times or more. V is TRBV3-1 and J is TRBJ2-5, with D tentatively TRBD1 or TRBD2 (5 bases each). The CDR3 spans 13 residues. V lost 4 bases and J lost 0, with 6 bases in between. Germline-derived CDR1 and CDR2 are LGHDT and YNNKEL (reference sequence). CDR3 loop: CASSRDHQETQYF. The CDR3 DNA sequence: TGTGCCAGCAGCCGGGACCACCAAGAGACCCAGTACTTC.

A remark on this clonotype: This sequence may be a read error, since a much larger clone differs from it by one base. The V gene is TRBV3-1, the J gene TRBJ2-1, with 11 nucleotides matching TRBD2. The CDR3 is 16 residues long. Germline assignment: CDR1 LGHDT and CDR2 YNNKEL (reference sequence). The V segment lost 4 bases and the J segment 9 bases; nucleotides outside the gene matches: 11. The CDR3 sequence: CASSREHSGRGGEQFF. In nucleotides, the CDR3 is TGTGCCAGCAGCCGGGAACATAGCGGGAGGGGGGGTGAGCAGTTCTTC.

This clonotype occurred many times. The V call is TRBV5-1, the J call TRBJ2-3, with TRBD2 matching over 9 bases. Germline loops: CDR1 SGHRS, CDR2 YFSETQ. V lost 1 base, J lost 1 base, and 1 base stayed unmatched. The CDR3 totals 15 residues. CDR3 protein: CASSLRTSGTDTQYF. The CDR3 DNA sequence: TGCGCCAGCAGCTTGCGGACTAGCGGCACAGATACGCAGTATTTT.

This clonotype was seen ten or more times. The J gene is TRBJ2-7, the V gene TRBV7-2; TRBD2 agrees at 8 bases. With 5 bases clipped from V and 2 bases from J, the junction kept 5 bases outside the gene matches. There are 14 residues in the CDR3. CDR1 SGHTA and CDR2 FQGNSA come from the germline V gene. CDR3 loop: CASSPRGAAYEQYF. DNA for the CDR3: TGTGCCAGCAGCCCGCGGGGGGCAGCCTACGAGCAGTACTTC.